Each of the 12 T cell receptor beta chains below was sequenced from the same sample in a study of blood T cells in healthy people across ages. A J-beta primer mix and a sample-barcoded 5' primer were used in a second PCR of roughly 6 to 11 cycles. TCRdb re-derived calls from the 5' RACE reads in MiXCR, one entry per CDR3 protein. Of roughly 730,000 distinct CDR3 sequences detected, roughly 56% appear once; the ten largest clones hold more than 25%. The sequenced material came from blood. Receptor source: a man in his forties in good health.

For the CDR3, the DNA is TGTGCCACCAGCAGAGCGACTCGGGAATATCAGCCCCAGCATTTT. Protein product: CATSRATREYQPQHF. The gene calls are TRBV15 and TRBJ1-5; D gene uncertain. The germline gives CDR1 LNHNV, CDR2 YYDKDF (reference sequence). The CDR3 extends over 15 amino acids. Trimming left V 1 base short and J 5 bases short, with 12 bases between.

The chain joins TRBV5-5 to TRBJ2-3; no clear D gene. The ends were cut back, 4 bases at V and 1 base at J, with 16 bases in the middle. The CDR3 covers 16 residues. Germline assignment: CDR1 SGHKS and CDR2 YYEKEE (reference sequence). CDR3 in DNA: TGTGCCAGCAGCCCCGGGTCGGGTGAGGGCACAGATACGCAGTATTTT. Its translation is CASSPGSGEGTDTQYF.

This chain joins TRBV28 and TRBJ2-3; tentative D call: TRBD1 (5 bases). Germline CDR1 MDHEN, CDR2 SYDVKM. The CDR3 is 14 amino acids. Trimming took off 5 bases at V and 0 bases at J, with 9 bases between the two ends. CDR3 loop: CASSLRQSTDTQYF. The DNA for the CDR3 is TGTGCCAGCAGTCTTAGACAGAGCACAGATACGCAGTATTTT.

This clonotype was seen more than once but under ten times. The rearrangement joins TRBV5-6 to TRBJ2-5, with 12 positions matching TRBD1. This CDR3 comprises 14 residues. CDR1 is SGHDT, CDR2 YYEEEE, per germline. J was trimmed by 5 bases and V by 4 bases; bases with no gene match: 3. CDR3 sequence: CASSRDRGLETQYF. CDR3 DNA sequence: TGTGCCAGCAGCCGGGACAGGGGGCTGGAGACCCAGTACTTC.

This clonotype was seen a handful of times. This chain connects TRBV5-1 to TRBJ2-1, with unresolved D. The germline V gene has CDR1 SGHRS and CDR2 YFSETQ. Trimming left V 1 base short and J 0 bases short, with 8 bases between. The length of the CDR3 is 15 residues. CDR3 coding DNA: TGCGCCAGCAGCTTGCAGTCAACCTCCTACAATGAGCAGTTCTTC. Amino acid sequence: CASSLQSTSYNEQFF.

This clonotype was detected only once. This chain uses TRBV10-3 with TRBJ2-7; 9 nucleotides line up with TRBD1. CDR3 size: 14 residues. CDR1 is ENHRY, CDR2 SYGVKD, per germline. With 5 bases clipped from V and 4 bases from J, the junction kept 6 bases outside the gene matches. In DNA, the CDR3 is TGTGCCATCAGTCAAACGGGACAGGGTTACGAGCAGTACTTC. Its protein is CAISQTGQGYEQYF.

This clonotype occurred once. V and J are TRBV27 and TRBJ1-4, with 8 bases that match TRBD1. The CDR3 runs to 17 residues. Germline V gene lookup returns CDR1 MNHEY and CDR2 SMNVEV (reference sequence). Trimming took 5 bases from V and 0 from J; bases not matched to a gene: 8. The CDR3 coding sequence is TGTGCCAGCAGTCCCGGGACAGGAGTTGCAACTAATGAAAAACTGTTTTTT. Translation gives CASSPGTGVATNEKLFF. Full variable domain (outside the CDR3, taken from reference TRBV27 and TRBJ1-4): EAQVTQNPRYLITVTGKKLTVTCSQNMNHEYMSWYRQDPGLGLRQIYYSMNVEVTDKGDVPEGYKVSRKEKRNFPLILESPSPNQTSLYFCASSPGTGVATNEKLFFGSGTQLSVL.

V usage is TRBV5-1 and J usage is TRBJ2-5, with D tentatively TRBD1 or TRBD2 (6 bases each). V was shortened by 1 base and J by 7 bases, with 8 bases between the two germline ends. CDR1 and CDR2 from the germline V gene are SGHRS and YFSETQ. This CDR3 has 12 residues. This chain's CDR3 is CASSLPGATQYF. The CDR3 bases are TGCGCCAGCAGCTTGCCGGGGGCGACCCAGTACTTC.

The chain has TRBV28 and TRBJ2-7, with D unclear. CDR3 length: 14 residues. V shed 5 bases and J shed 3 bases, with 14 bases lying between them. Germline CDR1 is MDHEN and CDR2 is SYDVKM. The CDR3: CASSQEMGFYEQYF. The CDR3, as DNA: TGTGCCAGCAGTCAAGAAATGGGGTTCTACGAGCAGTACTTC.

Only a few counts were recorded for this clonotype. The chain links TRBV12-3 or TRBV12-4 to TRBJ1-1; D ambiguous. The CDR3 extends over 14 amino acids. V dropped 4 bases and J dropped 0 bases, with 9 bases sitting between them. The CDR3 region has the DNA TGTGCCAGCAGTTCGCTGAACTTGAACACTGAAGCTTTCTTT. As protein: CASSSLNLNTEAFF.

With respect to this clonotype: One end of the junction fails to match germline, which may point to a read error. The rearrangement joins TRBV24-1 to TRBJ2-1; 9 bases fit TRBD1. The CDR3 length is 15 residues. Germline CDR1 is KGHDR and CDR2 is SFDVKD. Here the CDR3 DNA reads TGTGCCACCAGTGACGTACAGGGGGCTTACAACGAGCAGTTCTTC. This translates into CATSDVQGAYNEQFF.

This clonotype showed up many times. The rearrangement joins TRBV20-1 to TRBJ2-1; D unclear. V was trimmed by 4 bases and J by 7 bases, leaving 11 bases between them. The germline V gene encodes CDR1 DFQATT and CDR2 SNEGSKA (reference sequence). The CDR3 totals 12 residues. CDR3 DNA sequence: TGCAGTGCTACTGGCTTACGGAATGAGCAGTTCTTC. Amino acid sequence: CSATGLRNEQFF.